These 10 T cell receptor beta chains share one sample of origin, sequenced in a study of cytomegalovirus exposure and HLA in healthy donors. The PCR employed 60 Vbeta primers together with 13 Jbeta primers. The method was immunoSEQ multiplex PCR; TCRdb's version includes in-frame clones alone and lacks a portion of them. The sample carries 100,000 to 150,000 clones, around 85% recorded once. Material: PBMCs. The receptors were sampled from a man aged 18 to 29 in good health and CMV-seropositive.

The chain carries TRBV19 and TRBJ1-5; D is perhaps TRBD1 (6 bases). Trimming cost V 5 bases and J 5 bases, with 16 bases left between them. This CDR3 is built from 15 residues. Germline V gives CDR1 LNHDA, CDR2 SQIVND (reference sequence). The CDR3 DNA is TGTGCCAGTAGTCAGGGACATTCCCCTTATCAGCCCCAGCATTTT. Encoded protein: CASSQGHSPYQPQHF. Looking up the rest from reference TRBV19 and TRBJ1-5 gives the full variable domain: DGGITQSPKYLFRKEGQNVTLSCEQNLNHDAMYWYRQDPGQGLRLIYYSQIVNDFQKGDIAEGYSVSREKKESFPLTVTSAQKNPTAFYLCASSQGHSPYQPQHFGDGTRLSIL.

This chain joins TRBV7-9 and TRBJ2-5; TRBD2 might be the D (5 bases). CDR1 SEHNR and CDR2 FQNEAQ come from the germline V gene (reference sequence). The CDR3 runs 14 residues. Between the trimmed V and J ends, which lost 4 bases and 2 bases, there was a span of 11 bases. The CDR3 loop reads CASSSVGGQETQYF. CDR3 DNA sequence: TGTGCCAGCAGCTCCGTAGGCGGGCAAGAGACCCAGTACTTC.

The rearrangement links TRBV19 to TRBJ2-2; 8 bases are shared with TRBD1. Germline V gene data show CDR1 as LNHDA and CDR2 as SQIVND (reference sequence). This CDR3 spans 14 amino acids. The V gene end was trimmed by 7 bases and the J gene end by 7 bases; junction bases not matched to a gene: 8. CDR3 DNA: TGTGCCAGTACCCGGACAGGGTCAGGCGGGGAGCTGTTTTTT. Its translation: CASTRTGSGGELFF.

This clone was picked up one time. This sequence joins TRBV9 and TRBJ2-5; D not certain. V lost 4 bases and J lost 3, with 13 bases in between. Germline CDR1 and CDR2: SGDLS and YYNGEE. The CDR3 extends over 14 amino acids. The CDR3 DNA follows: TGTGCCAGCAGCTCTCCCCTAGACGAAGAGACCCAGTACTTC. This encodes CASSSPLDEETQYF.

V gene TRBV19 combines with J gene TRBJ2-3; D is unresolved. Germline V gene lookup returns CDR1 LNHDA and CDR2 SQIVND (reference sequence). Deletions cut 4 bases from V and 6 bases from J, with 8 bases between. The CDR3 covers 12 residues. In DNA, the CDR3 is TGTGCCAGTAGTACCAGTGGTGATACGCAGTATTTT. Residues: CASSTSGDTQYF.

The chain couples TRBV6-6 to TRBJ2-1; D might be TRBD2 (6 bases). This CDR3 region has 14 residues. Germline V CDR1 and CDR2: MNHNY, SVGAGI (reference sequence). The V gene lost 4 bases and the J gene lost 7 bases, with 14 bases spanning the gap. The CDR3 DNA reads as TGTGCCAGCAGTTCCCGGGGGTCTCGGAATGAGCAGTTCTTC. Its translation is CASSSRGSRNEQFF.

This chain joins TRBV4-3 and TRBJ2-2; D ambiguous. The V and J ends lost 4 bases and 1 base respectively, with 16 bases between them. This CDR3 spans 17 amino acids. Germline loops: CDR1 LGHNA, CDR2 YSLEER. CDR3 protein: CASSPFDGLWNTGELFF. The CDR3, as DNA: TGCGCCAGCAGCCCTTTCGACGGGTTATGGAACACCGGGGAGCTGTTTTTT.

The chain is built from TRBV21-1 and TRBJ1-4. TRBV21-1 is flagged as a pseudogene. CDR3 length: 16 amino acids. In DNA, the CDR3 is TGTGCCAGCAGCACACCGGCGGGGGGGGATAAGGAAAAACTGTTTTTT. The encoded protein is CASSTPAGGDKEKLFF.

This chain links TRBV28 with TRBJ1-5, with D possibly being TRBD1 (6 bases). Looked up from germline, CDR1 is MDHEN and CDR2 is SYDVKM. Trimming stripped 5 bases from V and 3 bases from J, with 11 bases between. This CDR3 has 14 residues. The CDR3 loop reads CASSPQGFNQPQHF. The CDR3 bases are TGTGCCAGCAGTCCCCAGGGGTTCAATCAGCCCCAGCATTTT. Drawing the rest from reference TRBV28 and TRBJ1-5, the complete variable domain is DVKVTQSSRYLVKRTGEKVFLECVQDMDHENMFWYRQDPGLGLRLIYFSYDVKMKEKGDIPEGYSVSREKKERFSLILESASTNQTSMYLCASSPQGFNQPQHFGDGTRLSIL.

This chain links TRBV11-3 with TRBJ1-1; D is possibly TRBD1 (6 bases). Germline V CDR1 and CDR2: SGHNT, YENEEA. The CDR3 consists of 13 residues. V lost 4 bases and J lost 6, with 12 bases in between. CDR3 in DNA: TGTGCCAGCAGCTCACGCGAGGGGGCTGAAGCTTTCTTT. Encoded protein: CASSSREGAEAFF.